The 19 T cell receptor beta chains in this list originate from one sample, sequenced in a study of T cells after yellow fever vaccination (dated by TCRdb to the late 2010s). Library prep was done by 5' RACE. These reads were obtained on an Illumina HiSeq 2500. The public sequencing data were trimmed at Q25 with fastp and processed into clonotypes with MiXCR by TCRdb, which kept only in-frame beta chains. Rows are combined by CDR3 protein, so each entry shows the most common genes and DNA. The sample records around 600,000 distinct CDR3 sequences, over 9% of which are singletons. More than 13% of the sample is in the top ten clones. What the treatment or condition label conveys for this sample: live attenuated yellow fever vaccine strain. The sample was PBMCs, taken on the day of the yellow fever booster vaccination. These receptors all come from a man aged 30 to 45 who received the YFV17D yellow fever vaccine.

This clonotype was counted between two and nine times. The chain employs TRBV20-1 and TRBJ2-3; 8 nucleotides line up with TRBD1. Germline V gene data show CDR1 as DFQATT and CDR2 as SNEGSKA (reference sequence). This CDR3 has 14 amino acids. V was pared by 4 bases and J by 2 bases, with 5 bases of the junction left unmatched. The CDR3 DNA reads as TGCAGTGCTATGAACAGGGGGTTCACAGATACGCAGTATTTT. Translating it yields CSAMNRGFTDTQYF.

This clonotype occurred a few times. The chain employs TRBV29-1 and TRBJ1-4; D is unclear. Trimming pared 6 bases from V and 7 bases from J, leaving 15 bases between. Germline V CDR1 and CDR2: SQVTM, ANQGSEA. This CDR3 is built from 13 residues. The CDR3 reads CSVVPGGGEKLFF. In DNA, the CDR3 is TGCAGCGTCGTACCAGGCGGAGGTGAAAAACTGTTTTTT.

In its sample, this clonotype was seen a few times. The chain combines TRBV12-3 or TRBV12-4 with TRBJ1-1, with D maybe TRBD1 (6 bases). V gave up 5 bases and J gave up 7 bases, with 17 bases separating them. The CDR3 is made up of 14 amino acids. The CDR3 DNA reads as TGTGCCAGCAGTATCCCCGAGGGGGATAATGAAGCTTTCTTT. It is translated as CASSIPEGDNEAFF.

The chain joins TRBV20-1 to TRBJ2-7; D may match TRBD1 or TRBD2 (5 bases each). V was pared by 6 bases and J by 6 bases, with 15 bases between. This CDR3 is built from 12 residues. The germline V gene encodes CDR1 DFQATT and CDR2 SNEGSKA (reference sequence). Here the CDR3 reads CSAHGAPPEQYF. CDR3 sequence (DNA): TGCAGTGCCCACGGGGCCCCACCCGAGCAGTACTTC.

This chain connects TRBV5-1 to TRBJ2-7; D gene ambiguous. The V and J ends lost 0 bases and 6 bases respectively, with 13 bases between them. CDR1 and CDR2 from the germline V gene are SGHRS and YFSETQ. This CDR3 is built from 14 residues. The CDR3 DNA sequence: TGCGCCAGCAGCTTGGCCATGCGGACGGGCGAGCAGTACTTC. It codes for CASSLAMRTGEQYF.

This clonotype appeared a few times. The rearrangement joins TRBV20-1 to TRBJ2-7; 7 bases align to TRBD2. Germline V gene sequence: CDR1 DFQATT, CDR2 SNEGSKA (reference sequence). Trimming cost V 3 bases and J 2 bases; bases outside gene matches: 10. This CDR3 has 15 amino acids. CDR3 in amino acids: CSARVSSGPPYEQYF. In DNA, the CDR3 is TGCAGTGCTAGGGTCTCTAGCGGCCCCCCCTACGAGCAGTACTTC.

The V call is TRBV20-1, the J call TRBJ2-1; no firm D call. This CDR3 region has 11 residues. Germline lookup yields CDR1 DFQATT and CDR2 SNEGSKA (reference sequence). The V and J ends lost 7 bases and 5 bases respectively, with 9 bases between them. The DNA for the CDR3 is TGCAGTGTCGCCGGAAACAATGAGCAGTTCTTC. Translated: CSVAGNNEQFF.

This chain joins TRBV20-1 and TRBJ2-3, with TRBD2 matching 8 bases. CDR3 length: 14 amino acids. J was trimmed by 0 bases and V by 3 bases; bases with no gene match: 2. The germline V gene encodes CDR1 DFQATT and CDR2 SNEGSKA (reference sequence). The CDR3 region has the DNA TGCAGTGCTAGCGGGAGGGCTAGCACAGATACGCAGTATTTT. The encoded protein is CSASGRASTDTQYF.

The gene calls are TRBV13 and TRBJ2-7, with a tentative D call TRBD2 (6 bases). This CDR3 region has 16 residues. Germline V gene lookup returns CDR1 PRHDT and CDR2 FYEKMQ (reference sequence). The V end lost 5 bases, the J end lost 5 bases, and 22 bases lay between the germline ends. The CDR3 DNA reads TGTGCCAGCAGCCTAGTTAGGAGCGGGCCCGGTCACGAGCAGTACTTC. This gives the protein CASSLVRSGPGHEQYF.

This clonotype has only a few counts. This sequence joins TRBV4-3 and TRBJ2-1; no reliable D call. Germline lookup yields CDR1 LGHNA and CDR2 YSLEER. CDR3 size: 17 residues. V was cut by 4 bases and J by 1 base, with 17 bases left in between. CDR3 coding DNA: TGCGCCAGCAGCCCAGGCTTGGGGAAAGCATCCTACAATGAGCAGTTCTTC. Translated: CASSPGLGKASYNEQFF.

In this sample, this clonotype turned up a few times. The V call is TRBV20-1, the J call TRBJ2-3, with TRBD2 identical over 10 bases. This CDR3 spans 15 amino acids. Germline CDR1 reads DFQATT; CDR2 reads SNEGSKA (reference sequence). With 7 bases clipped from V and 4 bases from J, the junction kept 11 bases outside the gene matches. Written as DNA, the CDR3 is TGCAGTGTCAGAGCGGGAGGGACGAGCGCAGATACGCAGTATTTT. Its protein product is CSVRAGGTSADTQYF.

The table lists this clonotype with a few counts. This rearrangement joins TRBV3-1 to TRBJ2-7, with TRBD2 matching 11 bases. The CDR3 covers 17 residues. Germline CDR1 LGHDT, CDR2 YNNKEL (reference sequence). J was trimmed by 0 bases and V by 2 bases; bases with no gene match: 6. The CDR3 reads CASSQLGLAEPSYEQYF. The CDR3 nucleotides read TGTGCCAGCAGCCAACTGGGACTAGCGGAGCCCTCCTACGAGCAGTACTTC.

This clonotype was seen more than once but under ten times. The chain joins TRBV24-1 to TRBJ1-5; unclear D gene. Trimming left V 3 bases short and J 8 bases short, with 7 bases between. CDR3 size: 12 residues. The germline V gene encodes CDR1 KGHDR and CDR2 SFDVKD. CDR3 sequence (DNA): TGTGCCACCAGTGATCTCGATGAGCCCCAGCATTTT. This encodes CATSDLDEPQHF.

This clonotype was counted once. The CDR3 region is CASSQGASGIRETQYF. The CDR3 nucleotides read TGTGCCAGCAGCCAAGGGGCTAGCGGGATTCGAGAGACCCAGTACTTC. The genes are TRBV4-2 and TRBJ2-5; 9 positions match TRBD2. V shed 1 base, J shed 4 bases, and the junction held 7 bases outside the gene matches. Germline CDR1 LGHNA, CDR2 YNFKEQ. The CDR3 has 16 amino acids.

This chain links TRBV27 with TRBJ2-5, with 12 bases lining up with TRBD1. Germline V gene lookup returns CDR1 MNHEY and CDR2 SMNVEV (reference sequence). V shed 5 bases, J shed 6 bases, and the junction held 4 bases outside the gene matches. This CDR3 is 14 amino acids long. The CDR3 is CASSPRDRGQTQYF. In DNA form, the CDR3 reads TGTGCCAGCAGTCCCCGGGACAGGGGGCAGACCCAGTACTTC.

J is TRBJ2-1 and V is TRBV6-2 or TRBV6-3; D is perhaps TRBD2 (5 bases). Germline V gene data show CDR1 as MNHEY and CDR2 as SVGEGT. V was clipped by 2 bases and J by 0 bases, with 11 bases between them. The CDR3 is made up of 16 amino acids. CDR3 sequence (DNA): TGTGCCAGCAGTTACGAGGGTCAAAGCTCCTACAATGAGCAGTTCTTC. It specifies CASSYEGQSSYNEQFF.

This clonotype was counted a few times. V is TRBV7-2 and J is TRBJ2-1; 7 bases align to TRBD2. V lost 2 bases and J lost 12; bases outside the gene matches: 16. Germline assignment: CDR1 SGHTA and CDR2 FQGNSA. CDR3 length: 16 residues. The CDR3 region is CASSLKRGLPYGWQFF. DNA of the CDR3: TGTGCCAGCAGCTTAAAGCGGGGACTCCCCTATGGATGGCAGTTCTTC.

The chain recombines TRBV7-9 with TRBJ2-1; 8 positions match TRBD2. The CDR3 covers 15 residues. V shed 0 bases and J 8 bases; nucleotides not matched to a gene: 6. CDR1 and CDR2 from the germline V gene are SEHNR and FQNEAQ (reference sequence). CDR3 nucleotides: TGTGCCAGCAGCTTAGCCAGCGGGAGTACCGATGAGCAGTTCTTC. Translation gives CASSLASGSTDEQFF.

This clonotype was detected ten times or more. This chain joins TRBV4-3 and TRBJ2-7; D is unresolved. Trimming shortened V by 0 bases and J by 3 bases, and 6 bases separated the two germline ends. The CDR3 spans 13 residues. CDR1 and CDR2 (germline): LGHNA, YSLEER. DNA for the CDR3: TGCGCCAGCAGCCAAGATAGAAACTACGAGCAGTACTTC. Its protein product is CASSQDRNYEQYF.